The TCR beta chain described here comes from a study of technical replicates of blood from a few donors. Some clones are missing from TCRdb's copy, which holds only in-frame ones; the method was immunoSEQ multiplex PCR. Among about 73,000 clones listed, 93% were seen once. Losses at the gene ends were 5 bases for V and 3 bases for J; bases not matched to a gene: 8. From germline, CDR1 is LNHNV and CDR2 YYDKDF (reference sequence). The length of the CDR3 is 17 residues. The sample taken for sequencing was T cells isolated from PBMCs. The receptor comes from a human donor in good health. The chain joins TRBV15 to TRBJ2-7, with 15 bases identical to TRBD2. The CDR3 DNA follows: TGTGCCACCAGCTATAGGACTAGCGGGGGGGATGACTACGAGCAGTACTTC. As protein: CATSYRTSGGDDYEQYF.